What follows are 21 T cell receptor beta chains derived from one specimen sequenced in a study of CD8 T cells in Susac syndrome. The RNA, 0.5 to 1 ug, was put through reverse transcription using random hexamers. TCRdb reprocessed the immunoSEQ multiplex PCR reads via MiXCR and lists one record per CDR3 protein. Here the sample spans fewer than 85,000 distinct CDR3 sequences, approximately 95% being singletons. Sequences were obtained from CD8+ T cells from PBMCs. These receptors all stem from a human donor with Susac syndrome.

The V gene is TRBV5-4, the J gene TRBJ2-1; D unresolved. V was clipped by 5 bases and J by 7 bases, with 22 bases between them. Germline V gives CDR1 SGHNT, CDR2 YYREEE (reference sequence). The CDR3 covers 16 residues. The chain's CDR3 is CASSTMTGPDGNEQFF. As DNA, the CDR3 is TGTGCCAGCAGTACAATGACCGGGCCCGACGGGAATGAGCAGTTCTTC.

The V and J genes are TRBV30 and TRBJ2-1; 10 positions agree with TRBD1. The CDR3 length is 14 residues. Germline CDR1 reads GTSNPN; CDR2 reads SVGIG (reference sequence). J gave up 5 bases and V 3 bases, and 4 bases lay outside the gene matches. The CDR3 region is CAWSIGQGDNEQFF. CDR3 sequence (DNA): TGTGCCTGGAGCATAGGACAGGGGGACAATGAGCAGTTCTTC. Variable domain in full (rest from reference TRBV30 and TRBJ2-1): SQTIHQWPATLVQPVGSPLSLECTVEGTSNPNLYWYRQAAGRGLQLLFYSVGIGQISSEVPQNLSASRPQDRQFILSSKKLLLSDSGFYLCAWSIGQGDNEQFFGPGTRLTVL.

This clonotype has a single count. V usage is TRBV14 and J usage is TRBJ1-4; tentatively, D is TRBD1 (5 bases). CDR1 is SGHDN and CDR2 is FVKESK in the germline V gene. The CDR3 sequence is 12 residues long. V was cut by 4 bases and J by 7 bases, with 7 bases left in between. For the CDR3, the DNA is TGTGCCAGCAGCCGGGGCGGTGAAAAACTGTTTTTT. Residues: CASSRGGEKLFF.

DNA for the CDR3: TGTGCCAGCAGCTTTGGTAGCGGGAGGGCCGGTGACGTCGATGAGCAGTTCTTC. Its protein product is CASSFGSGRAGDVDEQFF. The chain has TRBV5-6 and TRBJ2-1; 11 nucleotides agree with TRBD2. V shed 2 bases, J shed 8 bases, and the junction held 15 bases outside the gene matches. Germline V CDR1 and CDR2: SGHDT, YYEEEE. There are 18 residues in the CDR3.

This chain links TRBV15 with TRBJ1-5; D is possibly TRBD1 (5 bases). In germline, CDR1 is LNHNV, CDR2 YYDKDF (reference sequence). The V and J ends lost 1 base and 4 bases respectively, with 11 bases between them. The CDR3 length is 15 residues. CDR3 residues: CATSRVGTVNQPQHF. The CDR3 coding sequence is TGTGCCACCAGCAGAGTCGGGACCGTTAATCAGCCCCAGCATTTT.

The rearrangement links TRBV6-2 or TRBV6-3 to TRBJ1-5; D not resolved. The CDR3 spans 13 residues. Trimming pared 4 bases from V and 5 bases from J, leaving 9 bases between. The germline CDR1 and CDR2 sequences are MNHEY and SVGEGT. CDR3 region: CASSSLPYQPQHF. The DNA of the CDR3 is TGTGCCAGCAGTTCCCTGCCGTATCAGCCCCAGCATTTT.

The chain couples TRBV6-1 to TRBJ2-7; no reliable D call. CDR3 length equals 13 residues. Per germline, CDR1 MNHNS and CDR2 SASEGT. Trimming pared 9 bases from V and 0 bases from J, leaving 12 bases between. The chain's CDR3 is CASRDGNSYEQYF. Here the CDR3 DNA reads TGTGCCAGTCGAGACGGCAACTCCTACGAGCAGTACTTC.

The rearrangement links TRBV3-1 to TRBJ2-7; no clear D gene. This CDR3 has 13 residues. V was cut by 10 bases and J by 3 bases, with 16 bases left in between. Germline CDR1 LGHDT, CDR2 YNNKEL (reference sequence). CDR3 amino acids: CATSVADYYEQYF. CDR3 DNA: TGTGCCACCTCAGTGGCGGATTACTACGAGCAGTACTTC.

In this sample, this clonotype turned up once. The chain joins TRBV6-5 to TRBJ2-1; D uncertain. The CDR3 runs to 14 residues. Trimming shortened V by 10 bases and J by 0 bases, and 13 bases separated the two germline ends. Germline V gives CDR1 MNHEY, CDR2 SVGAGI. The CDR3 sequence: CATLKASSYNEQFF. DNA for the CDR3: TGTGCCACCCTAAAAGCGAGCTCCTACAATGAGCAGTTCTTC.

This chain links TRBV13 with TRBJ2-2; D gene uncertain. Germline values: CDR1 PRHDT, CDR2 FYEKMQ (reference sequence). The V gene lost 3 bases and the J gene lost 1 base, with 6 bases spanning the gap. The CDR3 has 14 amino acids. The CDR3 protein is CASSLDENTGELFF. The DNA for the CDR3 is TGTGCCAGCAGCTTGGACGAGAACACCGGGGAGCTGTTTTTT.

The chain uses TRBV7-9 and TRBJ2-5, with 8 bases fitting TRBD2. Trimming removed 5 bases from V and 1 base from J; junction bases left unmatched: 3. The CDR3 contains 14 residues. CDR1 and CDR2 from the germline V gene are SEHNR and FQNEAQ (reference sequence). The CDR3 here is CASSVTSAQETQYF. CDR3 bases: TGTGCCAGCAGCGTGACTAGCGCCCAAGAGACCCAGTACTTC.

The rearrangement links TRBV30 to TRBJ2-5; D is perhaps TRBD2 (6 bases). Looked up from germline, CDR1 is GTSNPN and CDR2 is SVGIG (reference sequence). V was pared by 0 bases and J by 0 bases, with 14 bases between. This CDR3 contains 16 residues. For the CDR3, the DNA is TGTGCCTGGAGTGTAAGACGGGACTTGTACCAAGAGACCCAGTACTTC. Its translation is CAWSVRRDLYQETQYF.

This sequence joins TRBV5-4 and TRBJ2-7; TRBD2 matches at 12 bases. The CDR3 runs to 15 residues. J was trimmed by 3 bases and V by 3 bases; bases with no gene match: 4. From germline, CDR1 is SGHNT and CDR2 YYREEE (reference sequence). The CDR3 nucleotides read TGTGCCAGCAGCTCCGGGACTAGCGGGTTCTACGAGCAGTACTTC. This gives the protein CASSSGTSGFYEQYF.

CDR3 coding DNA: TGCAGTGCTAGTACTTATGCCGGGGAGCTGTTTTTT. Encoded protein: CSASTYAGELFF. This chain joins TRBV20-1 and TRBJ2-2; D uncertain. This CDR3 is built from 12 residues. Trimming shortened V by 3 bases and J by 6 bases, and 8 bases separated the two germline ends. The germline gives CDR1 DFQATT, CDR2 SNEGSKA (reference sequence).

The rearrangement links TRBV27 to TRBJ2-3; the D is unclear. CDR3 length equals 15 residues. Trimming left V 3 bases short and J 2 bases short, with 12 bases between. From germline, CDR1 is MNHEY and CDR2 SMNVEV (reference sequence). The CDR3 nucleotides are TGTGCCAGCAGTTTCGTTGGAGAACTCACAGATACGCAGTATTTT. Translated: CASSFVGELTDTQYF.

The CDR3 loop reads CATSRVSGNEQFF. The CDR3 DNA sequence: TGTGCCACCAGCAGAGTTAGCGGCAATGAGCAGTTCTTC. The chain combines TRBV15 with TRBJ2-1; tentatively, D is TRBD2 (6 bases). The germline V gene encodes CDR1 LNHNV and CDR2 YYDKDF (reference sequence). V was cut by 1 base and J by 6 bases, with 7 bases left in between. The CDR3 loop spans 13 amino acids.

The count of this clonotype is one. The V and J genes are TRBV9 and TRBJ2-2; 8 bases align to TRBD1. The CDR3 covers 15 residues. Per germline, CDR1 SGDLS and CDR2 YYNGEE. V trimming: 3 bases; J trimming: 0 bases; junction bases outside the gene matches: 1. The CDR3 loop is CASSETGANTGELFF. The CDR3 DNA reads TGTGCCAGCAGCGAGACAGGGGCGAACACCGGGGAGCTGTTTTTT.

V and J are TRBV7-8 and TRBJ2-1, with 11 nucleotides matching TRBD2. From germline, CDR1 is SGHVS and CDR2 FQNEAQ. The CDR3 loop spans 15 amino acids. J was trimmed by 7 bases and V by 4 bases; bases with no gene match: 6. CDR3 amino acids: CASSSSRLAGNEQFF. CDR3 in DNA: TGTGCCAGCAGCTCCTCCCGACTAGCGGGAAATGAGCAGTTCTTC.

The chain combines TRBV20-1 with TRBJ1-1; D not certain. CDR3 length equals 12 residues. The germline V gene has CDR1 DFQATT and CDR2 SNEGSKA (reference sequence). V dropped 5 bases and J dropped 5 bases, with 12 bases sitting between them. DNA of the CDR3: TGCAGTGCTCCCTCGGTTGTTACTGAAGCTTTCTTT. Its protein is CSAPSVVTEAFF.

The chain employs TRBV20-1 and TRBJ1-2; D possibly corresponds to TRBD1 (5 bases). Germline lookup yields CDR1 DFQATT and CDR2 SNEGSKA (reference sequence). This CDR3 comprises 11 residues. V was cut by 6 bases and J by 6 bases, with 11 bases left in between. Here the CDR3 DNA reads TGCAGTGCACTTACGGGGGATGGCTACACCTTC. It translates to CSALTGDGYTF.

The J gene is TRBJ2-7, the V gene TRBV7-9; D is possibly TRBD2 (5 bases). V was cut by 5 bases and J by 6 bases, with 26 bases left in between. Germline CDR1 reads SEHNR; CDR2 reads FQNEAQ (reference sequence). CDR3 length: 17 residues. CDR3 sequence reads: CASSGEKSGAIESEQYF. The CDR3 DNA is TGTGCCAGCAGCGGAGAGAAGAGCGGTGCCATAGAATCCGAGCAGTACTTC. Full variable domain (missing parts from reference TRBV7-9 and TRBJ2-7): DTGVSQNPRHKITKRGQNVTFRCDPISEHNRLYWYRQTLGQGPEFLTYFQNEAQLEKSRLLSDRFSAERPKGSFSTLEIQRTEQGDSAMYLCASSGEKSGAIESEQYFGPGTRLTVT.